What follows are 15 T cell receptor beta chains derived from one specimen sequenced in a study of T cells in Graves' hyperthyroidism and ophthalmopathy. Researchers amplified the TCR beta CDR3 regions from RNA transcripts. When the TCR CDR3 underwent first-round RT-PCR, the HTBI primer set was used. Via MiXCR, TCRdb re-called the multiplex PCR reads, giving one row per CDR3 protein. The sample consists of under 200,000 distinct CDR3 sequences, 8% to 9.5% of them appearing once. The sample comprised blood. These receptors came from a woman between 18 and 29 years old with Graves' hyperthyroidism that later progressed to Graves' ophthalmopathy.

This clonotype was counted ten times or more. V and J are TRBV19 and TRBJ2-3; 13 bases fit TRBD2. CDR1 and CDR2 (germline): LNHDA, SQIVND (reference sequence). The ends lost 3 bases at V and 4 bases at J; junction bases unmatched: 4. The CDR3 has 16 amino acids. CDR3 sequence: CASSIRLAGGSDTQYF. DNA of the CDR3: TGTGCCAGTAGTATCCGACTAGCGGGGGGATCAGATACGCAGTATTTT.

The chain combines TRBV7-9 with TRBJ1-1; D remains unclear. Germline values: CDR1 SEHNR, CDR2 FQNEAQ (reference sequence). The CDR3 loop spans 14 amino acids. Trimming took 3 bases from V and 3 from J, leaving 11 bases between them. CDR3 amino acids: CASSFKAGDTEAFF. The DNA of the CDR3 is TGTGCCAGCAGCTTCAAGGCCGGGGACACTGAAGCTTTCTTT.

This clonotype was observed many times. V is TRBV15 and J is TRBJ2-7, with D tentatively TRBD2 (5 bases). Trimming took off 3 bases at V and 9 bases at J, with 21 bases between the two ends. Germline CDR1 and CDR2: LNHNV and YYDKDF (reference sequence). This CDR3 has 15 amino acids. CDR3 residues: CATSSGWTGFLRQYF. CDR3 bases: TGTGCCACCAGCAGCGGTTGGACGGGGTTCTTGAGGCAGTACTTC.

This clonotype was counted ten times or more. Here the CDR3 reads CSARDNSGISYEQYF. The CDR3, as DNA: TGCAGTGCTAGAGATAATAGCGGGATCTCCTACGAGCAGTACTTC. The chain carries TRBV20-1 and TRBJ2-7, with 8 bases identical to TRBD2. The V and J ends lost 0 bases and 0 bases, in that order; junction bases with no gene match: 4. The V gene's germline CDR1 is DFQATT and CDR2 SNEGSKA (reference sequence). The CDR3 has 15 residues.

Many counts were recorded for this clonotype. The chain combines TRBV7-8 with TRBJ2-7; 7 bases are shared with TRBD1. Trimming removed 4 bases from V and 2 bases from J; junction bases left unmatched: 5. Looked up from germline, CDR1 is SGHVS and CDR2 is FQNEAQ. CDR3 length: 14 amino acids. Here the CDR3 reads CASSSPGQPYEQYF. CDR3 nucleotide sequence: TGTGCCAGCAGCTCCCCGGGACAGCCCTACGAGCAGTACTTC.

This clonotype was recorded many times. V and J are TRBV7-3 and TRBJ2-2; TRBD2 matches 9 bases. V gave up 5 bases and J gave up 1 base; unmatched junction bases: 5. From germline, CDR1 is SGHTA and CDR2 FQGTGA. CDR3 size: 16 residues. The CDR3 bases are TGTGCCAGCAGCGCCTATAGCGGGGGGAACACCGGGGAGCTGTTTTTT. Encoded protein: CASSAYSGGNTGELFF.

This chain joins TRBV19 and TRBJ1-3; D is unclear. CDR3 length equals 13 residues. V was shortened by 3 bases and J by 3 bases, with 6 bases between the two germline ends. The V gene's germline CDR1 is LNHDA and CDR2 SQIVND (reference sequence). The CDR3 is CASSIGVGNTIYF. Here the CDR3 DNA reads TGTGCCAGTAGTATCGGAGTTGGAAACACCATATATTTT.

This clonotype was counted ten times or more. The V call is TRBV24-1, the J call TRBJ2-7; 12 bases match TRBD1. The CDR3 runs to 15 residues. Unmatched junction bases numbered 5, after V lost 3 bases and J lost 6 bases. Germline assignment: CDR1 KGHDR and CDR2 SFDVKD. The CDR3 here is CATSDTGTGGLEQYF. The DNA for the CDR3 is TGTGCCACCAGTGATACCGGGACAGGGGGCCTCGAGCAGTACTTC.

This clonotype was counted at least ten times. The rearrangement joins TRBV20-1 to TRBJ1-2; weak D call: TRBD1 (6 bases). The length of the CDR3 is 12 residues. Germline loops: CDR1 DFQATT, CDR2 SNEGSKA (reference sequence). V was cut by 6 bases and J by 8 bases, with 16 bases left in between. CDR3: CSASTGPRGYTF. The CDR3 coding sequence is TGCAGTGCGTCAACAGGGCCTCGGGGCTACACCTTC.

This clonotype was counted at least ten times. The rearrangement uses TRBV6-5 and TRBJ1-4, with D unresolved. V was trimmed by 0 bases and J by 8 bases, leaving 13 bases between them. The CDR3 is 15 amino acids. The germline CDR1 and CDR2 sequences are MNHEY and SVGAGI. CDR3 sequence (DNA): TGTGCCAGCAGTTACTCCTCCCCGCGTGGAGAAAAACTGTTTTTT. It specifies CASSYSSPRGEKLFF.

This clonotype was seen only a few times. This chain uses TRBV4-1 with TRBJ1-2; 7 nucleotides line up with TRBD1. The CDR3 contains 14 residues. Germline loops: CDR1 MGHRA, CDR2 YSYEKL. J gave up 7 bases and V 3 bases, and 8 bases lay outside the gene matches. CDR3 sequence: CASSQIQGTFGYTF. The CDR3 DNA follows: TGCGCCAGCAGCCAGATACAGGGGACTTTTGGCTACACCTTC.

The sample holds many counts of this clonotype. This rearrangement joins TRBV7-8 to TRBJ2-3; 8 nucleotides match TRBD1. Germline trimming cut 6 bases from V and 2 bases from J; bases unmatched to any gene: 7. The CDR3 has 15 residues. The V gene's germline CDR1 is SGHVS and CDR2 FQNEAQ. The CDR3 bases are TGTGCCAGCAGGGCCGGGACAGGCTACACAGATACGCAGTATTTT. This sequence encodes CASRAGTGYTDTQYF.

In its sample, this clonotype was seen many times. The rearrangement links TRBV6-5 to TRBJ2-3, with 11 bases that match TRBD1. Trimming removed 2 bases from V and 4 bases from J; junction bases left unmatched: 2. The length of the CDR3 is 15 residues. The germline V gene encodes CDR1 MNHEY and CDR2 SVGAGI. The CDR3 DNA reads as TGTGCCAGCAGTTACGGGACAGGGGGGTCAGATACGCAGTATTTT. It codes for CASSYGTGGSDTQYF.

This clonotype has ten or more counts. This sequence joins TRBV19 and TRBJ1-1; tentatively, D is TRBD1 (5 bases). V was pared by 3 bases and J by 1 base, with 6 bases between. Germline V gene sequence: CDR1 LNHDA, CDR2 SQIVND (reference sequence). This CDR3 has 13 amino acids. CDR3 protein: CASSITGNTEAFF. The CDR3 DNA follows: TGTGCCAGTAGTATCACAGGGAACACTGAAGCTTTCTTT.

Note on this clonotype: This sequence may be a read error, since a much larger clone differs from it by one base. CDR3 amino acids: CASSSRPNGQFF. The CDR3 DNA reads TGTGCCAGCAGTTCTCGACCCAATGGGCAGTTCTTC. The chain has TRBV6-5 and TRBJ2-1; D call uncertain. From germline, CDR1 is MNHEY and CDR2 SVGAGI. The CDR3 extends over 12 amino acids.